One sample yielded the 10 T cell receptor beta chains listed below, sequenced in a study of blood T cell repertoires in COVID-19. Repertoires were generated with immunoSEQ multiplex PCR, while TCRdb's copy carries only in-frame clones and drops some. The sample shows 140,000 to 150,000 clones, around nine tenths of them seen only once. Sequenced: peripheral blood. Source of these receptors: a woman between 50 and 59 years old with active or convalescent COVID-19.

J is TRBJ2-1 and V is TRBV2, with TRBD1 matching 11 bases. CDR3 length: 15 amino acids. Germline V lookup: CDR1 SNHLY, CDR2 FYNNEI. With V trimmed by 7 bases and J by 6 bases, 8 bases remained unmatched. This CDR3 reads CASTETGTGGNEQFF. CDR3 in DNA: TGTGCCAGCACTGAGACCGGGACAGGGGGCAATGAGCAGTTCTTC.

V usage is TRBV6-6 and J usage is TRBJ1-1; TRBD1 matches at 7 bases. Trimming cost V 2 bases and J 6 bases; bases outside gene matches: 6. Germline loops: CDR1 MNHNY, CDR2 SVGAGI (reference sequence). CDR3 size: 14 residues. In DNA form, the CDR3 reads TGTGCCAGCAGTTACGGACAGGCATTAGCTGAAGCTTTCTTT. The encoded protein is CASSYGQALAEAFF.

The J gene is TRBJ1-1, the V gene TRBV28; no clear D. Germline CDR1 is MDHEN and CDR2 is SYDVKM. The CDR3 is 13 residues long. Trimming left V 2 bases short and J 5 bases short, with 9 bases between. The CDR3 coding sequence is TGTGCCAGCAGTTTAAGCTCGGTTACTGAAGCTTTCTTT. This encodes CASSLSSVTEAFF.

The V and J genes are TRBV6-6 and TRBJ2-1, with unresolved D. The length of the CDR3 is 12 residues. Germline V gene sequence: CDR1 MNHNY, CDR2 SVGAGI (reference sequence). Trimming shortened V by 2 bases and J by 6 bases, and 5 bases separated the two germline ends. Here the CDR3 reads CASSYVANEQFF. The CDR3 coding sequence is TGTGCCAGCAGTTACGTAGCCAATGAGCAGTTCTTC.

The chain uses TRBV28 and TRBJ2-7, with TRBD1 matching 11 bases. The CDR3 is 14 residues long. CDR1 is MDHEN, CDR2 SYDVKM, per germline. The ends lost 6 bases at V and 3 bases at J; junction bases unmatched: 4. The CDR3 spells CASRMDRGRYEQYF. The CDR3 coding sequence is TGTGCCAGCAGAATGGACAGGGGGCGCTACGAGCAGTACTTC.

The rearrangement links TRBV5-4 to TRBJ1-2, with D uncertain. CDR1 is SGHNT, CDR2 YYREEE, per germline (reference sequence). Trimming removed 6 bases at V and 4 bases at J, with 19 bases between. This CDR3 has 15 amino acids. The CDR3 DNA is TGTGCCAGCACCCTATCGGGAGGACGCGCCTATGGCTACACCTTC. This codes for CASTLSGGRAYGYTF.

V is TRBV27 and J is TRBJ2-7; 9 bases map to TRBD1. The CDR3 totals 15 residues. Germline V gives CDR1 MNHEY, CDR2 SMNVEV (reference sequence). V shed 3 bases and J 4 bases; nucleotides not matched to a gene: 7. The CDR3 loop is CASSFRDRELYEQYF. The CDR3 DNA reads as TGTGCCAGCAGTTTCCGGGACAGGGAATTATACGAGCAGTACTTC.

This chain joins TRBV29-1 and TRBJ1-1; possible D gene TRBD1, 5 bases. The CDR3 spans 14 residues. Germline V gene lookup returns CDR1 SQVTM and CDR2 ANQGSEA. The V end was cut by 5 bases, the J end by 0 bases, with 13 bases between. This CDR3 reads CSVSDRFMNTEAFF. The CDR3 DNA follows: TGCAGCGTTTCCGACAGATTCATGAACACTGAAGCTTTCTTT.

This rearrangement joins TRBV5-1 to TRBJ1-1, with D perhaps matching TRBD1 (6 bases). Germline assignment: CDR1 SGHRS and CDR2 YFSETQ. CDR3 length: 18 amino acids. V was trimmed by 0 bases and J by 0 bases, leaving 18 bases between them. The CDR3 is CASSLVGQGSGVNTEAFF. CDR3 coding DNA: TGCGCCAGCAGCTTGGTGGGCCAGGGGAGTGGGGTGAACACTGAAGCTTTCTTT.

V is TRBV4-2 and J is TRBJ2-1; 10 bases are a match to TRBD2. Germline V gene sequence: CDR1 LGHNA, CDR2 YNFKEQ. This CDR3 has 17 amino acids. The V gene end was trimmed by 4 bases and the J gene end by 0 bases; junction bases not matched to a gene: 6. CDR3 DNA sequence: TGTGCCAGCAGCCTAACTAGCGGGACAAGCTCCTACAATGAGCAGTTCTTC. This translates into CASSLTSGTSSYNEQFF.